The clone carrying this T cell receptor (beta chain) appeared once. What it binds is not known. This entry is derived from a study of shared clonotypes between healthy human individuals. Overall study context: For every donor, three CD4 naive, three CD4 memory, two CD8 naive and one CD8 memory plates were used.

Study-level findings and limits: Blood was the only sampled material, and tissue repertoires likely differ. Among donors, the sharing of clonotypes was expected to be influenced by sequencing depth. Clonotypes that were shared across a handful of donors made up around 5% of naive CD4 clonotypes.

Per germline, CDR1 MDHEN and CDR2 SYDVKM. The V end was cut by 5 bases, the J end by 5 bases, with 15 bases between. CDR3 length: 14 amino acids. Method: immunoSEQ multiplex PCR; TCRdb's copy keeps in-frame clones and lacks some. The sample lists about 1.9 million clones; about 94% were seen once. CD45RO-negative cells were positively selected for CCR7, leaving out terminally differentiated effector memory CD45RA+ cells. The V call is TRBV28, the J call TRBJ2-5, with D possibly being TRBD1 or TRBD2 (6 bases each). The sequence derives from a man between 18 and 29 years old in good health. Some clones in this sample may be carry-over from other donors' samples. Material: naive CD8+ T cells from PBMCs. The CDR3 protein is CASSNWGARETQYF. The CDR3 coding sequence is TGTGCCAGCAGTAACTGGGGGGCGAGGGAGACCCAGTACTTC.